This TCR beta chain was captured in a study of T cells after yellow fever vaccination. Study context: The SMART-Seq v4 Ultra Low Input method served to prepare the low-cell-number fractions. Overall study results and limits: On re-exposure, the response was weaker but peaked faster, at day 5 versus 15. A large majority of primary-vaccination clones showed up again after the booster (roughly 95% CD4, 75% to 90% CD8).

The CDR3 has 16 amino acids. The V and J ends lost 3 bases and 2 bases, in that order; junction bases with no gene match: 7. Germline CDR1 reads SQVTM; CDR2 reads ANQGSEA. By 5'RACE template switching, TCR cDNA was produced, with a universal primer site and UMIs added in the process. MiXCR, run by TCRdb on the 5' RACE reads, gives a single entry per CDR3 protein. This sample carries 600,000 to 750,000 distinct CDR3 sequences, 9% to 15% of them seen once, and the ten largest clones take about 15%. As regards this clonotype: Its specificity is not known.

The chain is built from TRBV29-1 and TRBJ2-7; 13 bases fit TRBD2. The TCR originated in a man under 40 who received the YFV17D yellow fever vaccine. Material: PBMCs, obtained on the day of the yellow fever booster vaccination. CDR3 nucleotides: TGCAGCGTTGAGGATAGAGGGACTAGCGGGACCTACGAGCAGTACTTC. It yields the protein CSVEDRGTSGTYEQYF.